This entry lists 13 T cell receptor beta chains sequenced from one sample in a study of T-cell memory formation after mild COVID-19. TCRdb reprocessed the 5' RACE reads with MiXCR, giving one entry per CDR3 protein. In the table there are some 250,000 distinct CDR3 sequences, 7.5% to 10% of which are singletons. The sample was PBMCs or a T cell subset sorted from them (not recorded which). All receptors come from a man aged 18 to 29 who had mild COVID-19 (a few samples of this study predate the infection). Cell type and time point are not known.

The chain has TRBV7-1 and TRBJ1-5, with TRBD1 matching over 7 bases. TRBV7-1 has ORF status, its function being uncertain. V lost 4 bases to trimming and J lost 0 bases; unmatched junction nucleotides: 0. This CDR3 comprises 14 residues. The CDR3: CASSWTGSNQPQHF. CDR3 coding DNA: TGTGCCAGCAGCTGGACAGGTAGCAATCAGCCCCAGCATTTT.

This clonotype showed up just a few times. The chain employs TRBV3-1 and TRBJ2-2; 9 bases align to TRBD2. The CDR3 runs to 16 residues. V shed 2 bases and J 4 bases; nucleotides not matched to a gene: 5. From germline, CDR1 is LGHDT and CDR2 YNNKEL (reference sequence). CDR3 amino acids: CASSQFSGGVTGELFF. CDR3 DNA: TGTGCCAGCAGCCAATTTAGCGGGGGTGTCACCGGGGAGCTGTTTTTT.

This clonotype was found many times. The chain has TRBV5-6 and TRBJ1-5; the D is unclear. Germline CDR1 SGHDT, CDR2 YYEEEE. V was pared by 4 bases and J by 7 bases, with 12 bases between. The CDR3 has 13 amino acids. The CDR3 reads CASSENLHQPQHF. Here the CDR3 DNA reads TGTGCCAGCAGCGAAAACTTACACCAGCCCCAGCATTTT.

This clonotype was counted only a few times. The chain combines TRBV29-1 with TRBJ2-1; D gene ambiguous. The CDR3 loop spans 15 amino acids. Trimming left V 0 bases short and J 11 bases short, with 20 bases between. Germline lookup yields CDR1 SQVTM and CDR2 ANQGSEA. CDR3 amino acids: CSVEDRGSPTMKQFF. DNA for the CDR3: TGCAGCGTTGAAGATCGCGGCTCTCCTACAATGAAGCAGTTCTTC.

This clonotype was seen more than once but under ten times. The chain joins TRBV18 to TRBJ1-1, with a tentative D call TRBD1 (5 bases). V lost 0 bases and J 5 bases, leaving 13 bases between the germline ends. Germline lookup yields CDR1 KGHSH and CDR2 LQKENI. This CDR3 has 15 residues. The CDR3 nucleotides are TGTGCCAGCTCACCACCGCCGGGGGGAGGGACTGAAGCTTTCTTT. Its translation is CASSPPPGGGTEAFF.

In this sample, this clonotype turned up a few times. The gene calls are TRBV24-1 and TRBJ2-3; TRBD1 agrees at 9 bases. The CDR3 sequence is 16 residues long. Germline trimming cut 3 bases from V and 4 bases from J; bases unmatched to any gene: 7. Germline V gives CDR1 KGHDR, CDR2 SFDVKD. The DNA of the CDR3 is TGTGCCACCAGTGATCGCACAGGGGGCGCCCCAGATACGCAGTATTTT. Protein: CATSDRTGGAPDTQYF.

The chain is built from TRBV7-2 and TRBJ1-5; a possible D gene is TRBD1 (6 bases). Between the trimmed V and J ends, which lost 5 bases and 5 bases, there was a span of 28 bases. Germline assignment: CDR1 SGHTA and CDR2 FQGNSA. This CDR3 contains 19 residues. In DNA, the CDR3 is TGTGCCAGCAGCCCCACCCCCGGGACAATCCCCCCTGGGGATCAGCCCCAGCATTTT. This encodes CASSPTPGTIPPGDQPQHF.

This clonotype was seen only a few times. The rearrangement uses TRBV6-1 and TRBJ1-2; 7 bases line up with TRBD1. The J segment lost 8 bases and the V segment lost 4 bases, leaving 10 bases of the junction unmatched. The CDR3 length is 14 residues. Germline CDR1 is MNHNS and CDR2 is SASEGT. The CDR3 DNA reads as TGTGCCAGCAGTGGCTCTCGGACAGGAGACGGCTACACCTTC. The encoded protein is CASSGSRTGDGYTF.

This clonotype has a handful of counts. The V call is TRBV9, the J call TRBJ1-2; the D gene is possibly TRBD1 (6 bases). V lost 2 bases to trimming and J lost 8 bases, with 16 bases between them. The germline gives CDR1 SGDLS, CDR2 YYNGEE. The CDR3 extends over 14 amino acids. Here the CDR3 DNA reads TGTGCCAGCAGCGTTGACGGGGGCCCCTTAGGCTACACCTTC. As protein: CASSVDGGPLGYTF.

With respect to this clonotype: An end of the junction does not agree with germline; a read error may underlie this. The V call is TRBV20-1, the J call TRBJ2-1, with D possibly TRBD2 on 7 matching bases. CDR1 DFQATT and CDR2 SNEGSKA come from the germline V gene (reference sequence). The CDR3 runs to 17 residues. The CDR3 DNA follows: TGCAGTGCGAGAGGGGCTAGCGGACAGAGCTCCTACAATGAGCAGTTCTTC. Protein product: CSARGASGQSSYNEQFF.

The rearrangement joins TRBV20-1 to TRBJ1-2; D unresolved. This CDR3 has 11 residues. Germline V gene sequence: CDR1 DFQATT, CDR2 SNEGSKA (reference sequence). The germline V and J ends were trimmed by 5 bases and 6 bases, with 10 bases remaining between them. CDR3 region: CSAAREHGYTF. In nucleotides, the CDR3 is TGCAGTGCTGCTAGAGAACATGGCTACACCTTC.

This clonotype was counted many times. This rearrangement joins TRBV25-1 to TRBJ1-2, with 10 positions matching TRBD1. The germline CDR1 and CDR2 sequences are MGHDK and SYGVNS. J was trimmed by 6 bases and V by 8 bases; bases with no gene match: 6. The CDR3 runs to 13 residues. CDR3 region: CASQTGGGHGYTF. In DNA, the CDR3 is TGTGCCAGCCAGACAGGGGGCGGTCATGGCTACACCTTC.

This clonotype was seen just once. The chain is built from TRBV5-1 and TRBJ1-2, with D maybe TRBD1 (5 bases). CDR1 and CDR2 (germline): SGHRS, YFSETQ. This CDR3 is 15 amino acids long. V dropped 5 bases and J dropped 0 bases, with 14 bases sitting between them. The CDR3 loop is CASSPGHTANYGYTF. The CDR3 DNA is TGCGCCAGCAGTCCTGGACACACAGCTAACTATGGCTACACCTTC. Together with reference TRBV5-1 and TRBJ1-2, the CDR3 gives the full variable domain: KAGVTQTPRYLIKTRGQQVTLSCSPISGHRSVSWYQQTPGQGLQFLFEYFSETQRNKGNFPGRFSGRQFSNSRSEMNVSTLELGDSALYLCASSPGHTANYGYTFGSGTRLTVV.